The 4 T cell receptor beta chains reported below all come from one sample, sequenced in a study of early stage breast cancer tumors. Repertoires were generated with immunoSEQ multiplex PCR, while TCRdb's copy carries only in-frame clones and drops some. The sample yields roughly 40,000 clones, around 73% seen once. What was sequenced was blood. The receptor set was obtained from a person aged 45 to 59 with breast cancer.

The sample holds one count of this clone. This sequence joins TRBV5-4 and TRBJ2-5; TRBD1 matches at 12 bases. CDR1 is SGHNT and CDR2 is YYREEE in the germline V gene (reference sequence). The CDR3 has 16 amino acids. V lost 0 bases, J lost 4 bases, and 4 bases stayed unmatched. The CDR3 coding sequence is TGTGCCAGCAGCTTGGGGGGGACAGGGGGCAGAGAGACCCAGTACTTC. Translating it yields CASSLGGTGGRETQYF.

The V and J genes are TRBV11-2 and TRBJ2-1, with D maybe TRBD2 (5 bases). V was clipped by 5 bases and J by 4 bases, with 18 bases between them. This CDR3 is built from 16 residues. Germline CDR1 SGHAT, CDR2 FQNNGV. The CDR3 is CASSPFKRNRYNEQFF. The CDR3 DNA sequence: TGTGCCAGCAGCCCCTTCAAGCGGAACCGTTACAATGAGCAGTTCTTC.

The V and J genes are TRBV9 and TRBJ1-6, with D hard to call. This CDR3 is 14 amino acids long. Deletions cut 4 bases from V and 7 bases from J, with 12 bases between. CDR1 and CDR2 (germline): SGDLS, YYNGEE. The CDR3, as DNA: TGTGCCAGCAGCTTCGGGGATGAAAATTCACCCCTCCACTTT. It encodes CASSFGDENSPLHF.

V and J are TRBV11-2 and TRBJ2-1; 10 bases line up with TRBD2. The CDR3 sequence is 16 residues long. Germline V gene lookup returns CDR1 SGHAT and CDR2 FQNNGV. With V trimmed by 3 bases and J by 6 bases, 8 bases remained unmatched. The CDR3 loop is CASSFFLAGAPNEQFF. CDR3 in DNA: TGTGCCAGCAGCTTTTTCCTAGCGGGGGCCCCCAATGAGCAGTTCTTC.